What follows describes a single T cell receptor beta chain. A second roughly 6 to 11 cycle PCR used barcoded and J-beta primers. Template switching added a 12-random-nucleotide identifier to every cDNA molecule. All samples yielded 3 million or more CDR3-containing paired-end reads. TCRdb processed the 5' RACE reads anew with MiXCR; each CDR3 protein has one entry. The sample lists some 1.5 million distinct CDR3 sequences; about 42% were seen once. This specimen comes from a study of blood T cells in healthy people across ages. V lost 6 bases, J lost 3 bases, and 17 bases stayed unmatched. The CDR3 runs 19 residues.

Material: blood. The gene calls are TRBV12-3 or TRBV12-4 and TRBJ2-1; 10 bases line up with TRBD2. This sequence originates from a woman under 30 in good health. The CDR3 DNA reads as TGTGCCAGCAGACCTTCACTCCAACTAGCGGGATATTTCTACAATGAGCAGTTCTTC. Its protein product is CASRPSLQLAGYFYNEQFF.